The TCR beta chain described here comes from a study of blood T cell repertoires in COVID-19. Note on this clone: Other DNA sequences in the same sample also yield this CDR3.

Germline V CDR1 and CDR2: MDHEN, SYDVKM. The CDR3 runs 13 residues. With V trimmed by 8 bases and J by 8 bases, 7 bases remained unmatched. Generated by immunoSEQ multiplex PCR, the TCRdb table keeps only in-frame clones and is missing some. The repertoire includes approximately 230,000 clones, roughly 84% of them detected once, and about 4% sits in the top ten. The J gene is TRBJ1-4, the V gene TRBV28; 8 nucleotides agree with TRBD1. The specimen sequenced was peripheral blood. This sequence originates from a woman aged 35 to 49 with active or convalescent COVID-19. CDR3 sequence (DNA): TGTGCCAGCTTAACAGGGGGAAGGGAAAAACTGTTTTTT. Encoded protein: CASLTGGREKLFF.